This T cell receptor (beta chain) is from a study of shared clonotypes between healthy human individuals. CD8 cells regarded as naive lacked CD45RO, were positively chosen for CCR7, and omitted terminally differentiated effector memory CD45RA+ cells. The study, taken as a whole, reports: The four-donor shared clonotypes exceeded non-shared clonotypes in generation probability, with non-shared ones scoring lower. Shared clonotypes: 4.5% to 5% naive CD4, under 4% naive CD8, around 2.2% memory CD4, 0.4% memory CD8.

Details on this clone: Its antigen remains unidentified.

Assay used: immunoSEQ multiplex PCR; TCRdb lists only in-frame clones, some missing. The table has over 2 million clones, 85% to 95% seen once. The sequence was collected from a young man in good health. The sample consisted of naive CD8+ T cells sorted from blood.

CDR3 in amino acids: CASSFRDRAIYGYTF. The CDR3 DNA reads as TGTGCCAGCAGTTTTCGGGACAGGGCGATTTATGGCTACACCTTC. This chain links TRBV28 with TRBJ1-2; 9 nucleotides match TRBD1. Losses at the gene ends were 3 bases for V and 5 bases for J; bases not matched to a gene: 7. The CDR3 has 15 residues. Germline CDR1 and CDR2: MDHEN and SYDVKM.